This T cell receptor (beta chain) was retrieved from a study of cytomegalovirus exposure and HLA in healthy donors. This CDR3 region has 13 residues. V lost 6 bases and J 4 bases, leaving 12 bases between the germline ends. Germline CDR1 and CDR2: MNHNS and SASEGT. Study-wide findings and caveats: Most of the TCR beta V segments (in an earlier analysis) were productive either about 87% or about 30% of the time. An observed cluster of highly shared sequence variants was recorded as a likely sequencing artifact. The authors listed 150 to 200 TCR beta chains as cytomegalovirus-associated. Most of the CMV-associated TCR beta chains (in a later analysis) appeared to be HLA-restricted.

Points on this clone: Its cognate antigen is unknown.

Amplification used 60 Vbeta primers and 13 Jbeta primers. Assay used: immunoSEQ multiplex PCR; TCRdb lists only in-frame clones, some missing. The top ten hold roughly an eighth of the sample, which has fewer than 120,000 clones, 76% seen once. The chain is built from TRBV6-1 and TRBJ1-1; possibly TRBD1 for D (5 bases). The sequencing input was PBMCs. This receptor was identified in a man under 40 in good health and CMV-seropositive. The CDR3 region has the DNA TGTGCCAGCAGAGCCTTTGACAGCACTGAAGCTTTCTTT. Amino acids: CASRAFDSTEAFF.